The rows below give T cell receptor beta chains drawn from one sample of a study of T cells in localized non-small cell lung cancer. Libraries were prepared by immunoSEQ multiplex PCR; TCRdb keeps only in-frame clonotypes and omits some of them. The data contain tens of thousands of clones, 81% of them singletons. The source was peripheral blood mononuclear cells, collected before any cancer treatment. The receptor set was obtained from a man aged 35 to 70 with stage III lung adenocarcinoma. The CDR3 runs from the conserved cysteine through the conserved F or W. The D gene is left open where the match is weak. The size entry is marked missing in some rows and otherwise reads once, few, many or a size class.

cdr3_aa: CASSPYGQGANEQFF; cdr3_nt: TGTGCCAGCAGCCCCTACGGACAGGGGGCCAATGAGCAGTTCTTC; d_call: TRBD1; j_call: TRBJ2-1; v_call: TRBV6-6; cdr3_length: 15; clone_size: -
cdr3_aa: CASSRPGLSTDTQYF; cdr3_nt: TGCGCCAGTAGCCGGCCCGGACTCAGCACAGATACGCAGTATTTT; d_call: -; j_call: TRBJ2-3; v_call: TRBV5-1; cdr3_length: 15; clone_size: -
cdr3_aa: CASSLAATGELFF; cdr3_nt: TGTGCCAGCAGCTTGGCCGCCACCGGGGAGCTGTTTTTT; d_call: -; j_call: TRBJ2-2; v_call: TRBV5-4; cdr3_length: 13; clone_size: -
cdr3_aa: CASSPRRGQPQHF; cdr3_nt: TGTGCCAGCAGCCCGAGGAGGGGGCAGCCCCAGCATTTT; d_call: -; j_call: TRBJ1-5; v_call: TRBV11-2; cdr3_length: 13; clone_size: few
cdr3_aa: CAISDPGTGSYEQYF; cdr3_nt: TGTGCCATCAGTGACCCCGGGACAGGGTCCTACGAGCAGTACTTC; d_call: TRBD1; j_call: TRBJ2-7; v_call: TRBV10-3; cdr3_length: 15; clone_size: -
cdr3_aa: CASILGGGARETQYF; cdr3_nt: TGTGCCAGCATCCTAGGGGGAGGGGCTCGGGAGACCCAGTACTTC; d_call: -; j_call: TRBJ2-5; v_call: TRBV6-1; cdr3_length: 15; clone_size: -
cdr3_aa: CATRRLAGKGDTQYF; cdr3_nt: TGTGCCACCCGAAGGTTGGCCGGCAAGGGAGATACGCAGTATTTT; d_call: -; j_call: TRBJ2-3; v_call: TRBV6-1; cdr3_length: 15; clone_size: -
cdr3_aa: CASSSSGGATDTQYF; cdr3_nt: TGCGCCAGCAGTAGTAGCGGGGGGGCCACAGATACGCAGTATTTT; d_call: TRBD2; j_call: TRBJ2-3; v_call: TRBV10-1; cdr3_length: 15; clone_size: -
cdr3_aa: CASSSGTVSSYEQYF; cdr3_nt: TGTGCCAGCAGTTCCGGGACGGTCTCCTCCTACGAGCAGTACTTC; d_call: -; j_call: TRBJ2-7; v_call: TRBV6-6; cdr3_length: 15; clone_size: -
cdr3_aa: CASSPYTGKETQYF; cdr3_nt: TGTGCCAGCAGTCCATATACAGGAAAAGAGACCCAGTACTTC; d_call: -; j_call: TRBJ2-5; v_call: TRBV27; cdr3_length: 14; clone_size: -
cdr3_aa: CASSLRGQGFNEQFF; cdr3_nt: TGTGCCAGCAGTTTAAGGGGACAGGGATTCAATGAGCAGTTCTTC; d_call: TRBD1; j_call: TRBJ2-1; v_call: TRBV28; cdr3_length: 15; clone_size: -
cdr3_aa: CASSASWGAFF; cdr3_nt: TGTGCCAGCAGTGCGTCTTGGGGAGCTTTCTTT; d_call: -; j_call: TRBJ1-1; v_call: TRBV6-1; cdr3_length: 11; clone_size: -
cdr3_aa: CSVDDSERGPQETQYF; cdr3_nt: TGCAGCGTTGACGACTCTGAGAGGGGGCCCCAAGAGACCCAGTACTTC; d_call: TRBD1; j_call: TRBJ2-5; v_call: TRBV29-1; cdr3_length: 16; clone_size: -
cdr3_aa: CASSVTGGYGYTF; cdr3_nt: TGTGCCAGCAGCGTGACAGGTGGCTATGGCTACACCTTC; d_call: -; j_call: TRBJ1-2; v_call: TRBV6-5; cdr3_length: 13; clone_size: once
cdr3_aa: CASSSGTGKFTDTQYF; cdr3_nt: TGTGCCAGCAGCAGCGGGACAGGGAAGTTCACAGATACGCAGTATTTT; d_call: TRBD1; j_call: TRBJ2-3; v_call: TRBV7-2; cdr3_length: 16; clone_size: -
cdr3_aa: CASSYRGQGGETQYF; cdr3_nt: TGTGCCAGCAGTTACCGGGGACAGGGGGGAGAGACCCAGTACTTC; d_call: TRBD1; j_call: TRBJ2-5; v_call: TRBV6-6; cdr3_length: 15; clone_size: -